The source of this T cell receptor (beta chain) is a study of control samples from healthy donors and cancer patients (TCRdb year 2020). To prepare the library, the immunoSEQ multiplex PCR assay was applied. Drawn from immuneACCESS, this table holds only the in-frame rearrangements with V and J called that TCRdb kept. Clones are partly lost; checked studies trace under half to an unresolved V gene and leave the rest unexplained. The sample has fewer than 200,000 clones on record, approximately 94% of them singletons. The ten most abundant clones make up around 15% of the sample. The table lists this clone with a count of one. This receptor's antigen is unknown. One base away there is no much larger clone; base qualities are not given. V gives up 5 bases and J gives up 1 base, and the segment between their germline ends measures 11 bases. Looking up the germline V gene (reference sequence) yields CDR1 SEHNR and CDR2 FQNEAQ. Taken from cysteine to phenylalanine, the CDR3 has 14 residues. The CDR3 DNA has 42 bases and is translated from base 1.

Material: PBMCs. The chain employs TRBV7-9 and TRBJ1-1; D gene: possibly TRBD1, on 5 matching bases. The sequence was obtained from a man aged 55 to 69 with colorectal cancer. The CDR3 is CASSLQGGNTEAFF. The DNA reads TGTGCCAGCAGCCTTCAGGGAGGGAACACTGAAGCTTTCTTT.